This entry concerns a single TCR beta chain. The source of the sample is a study of blood T cell repertoires in COVID-19. V trimming: 6 bases; J trimming: 8 bases; junction bases outside the gene matches: 17. Germline CDR1 KGHSH, CDR2 LQKENI. The CDR3 totals 16 residues. Assay: immunoSEQ multiplex PCR; the TCRdb copy retains only in-frame clones and omits some. The sample includes 150,000 to 200,000 clones, around 74% seen only once; the top ten take 3%. The chain combines TRBV18 with TRBJ1-2; 8 bases are shared with TRBD1. The TCR originated in an elderly woman with acute or convalescent COVID-19. Sequenced input: peripheral blood. Written as DNA, the CDR3 is TGTGCCAGCTCCTTGGGGAGGGACAGGACCCCCCAGGGCTACACCTTC. Protein: CASSLGRDRTPQGYTF. Using reference TRBV18 and TRBJ1-2 for the parts outside the CDR3, the full variable domain is NAGVMQNPRHLVRRRGQEARLRCSPMKGHSHVYWYRQLPEEGLKFMVYLQKENIIDESGMPKERFSAEFPKEGPSILRIQQVVRGDSAAYFCASSLGRDRTPQGYTFGSGTRLTVV.